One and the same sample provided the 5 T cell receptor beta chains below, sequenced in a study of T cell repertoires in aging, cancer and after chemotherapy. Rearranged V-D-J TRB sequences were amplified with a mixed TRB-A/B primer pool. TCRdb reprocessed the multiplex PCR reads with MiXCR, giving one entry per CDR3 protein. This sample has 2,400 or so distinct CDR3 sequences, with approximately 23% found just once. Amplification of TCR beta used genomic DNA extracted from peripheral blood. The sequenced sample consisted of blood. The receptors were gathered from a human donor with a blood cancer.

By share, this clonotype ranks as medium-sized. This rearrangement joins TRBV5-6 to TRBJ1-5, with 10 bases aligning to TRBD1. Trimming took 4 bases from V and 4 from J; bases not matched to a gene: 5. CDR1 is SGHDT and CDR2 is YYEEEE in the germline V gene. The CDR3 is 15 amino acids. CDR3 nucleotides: TGTGCCAGCAGCCGGGGACAGGGGCCTAATCAGCCCCAGCATTTT. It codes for CASSRGQGPNQPQHF.

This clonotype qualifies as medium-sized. This CDR3 is CASSLATILNTEAFF. For the CDR3, the DNA is TGTGCCAGCAGCTTGGCGACAATACTGAACACTGAAGCTTTCTTT. This chain links TRBV5-4 with TRBJ1-1; no definite D call. Germline CDR1 reads SGHNT; CDR2 reads YYREEE (reference sequence). The CDR3 contains 15 residues. V was trimmed by 0 bases and J by 0 bases, leaving 9 bases between them.

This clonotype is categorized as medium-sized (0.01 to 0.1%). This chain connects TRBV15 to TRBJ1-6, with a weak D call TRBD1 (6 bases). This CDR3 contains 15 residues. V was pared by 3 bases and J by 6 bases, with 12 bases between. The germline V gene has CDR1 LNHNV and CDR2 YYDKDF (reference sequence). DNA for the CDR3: TGTGCCACCAGCAGGGCTGGCAGGGGTAATTCACCCCTCCACTTT. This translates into CATSRAGRGNSPLHF. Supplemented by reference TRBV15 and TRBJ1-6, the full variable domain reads DAMVIQNPRYQVTQFGKPVTLSCSQTLNHNVMYWYQQKSSQAPKLLFHYYDKDFNNEADTPDNFQSRRPNTSFCFLDIRSPGLGDTAMYLCATSRAGRGNSPLHFGNGTRLTVT.

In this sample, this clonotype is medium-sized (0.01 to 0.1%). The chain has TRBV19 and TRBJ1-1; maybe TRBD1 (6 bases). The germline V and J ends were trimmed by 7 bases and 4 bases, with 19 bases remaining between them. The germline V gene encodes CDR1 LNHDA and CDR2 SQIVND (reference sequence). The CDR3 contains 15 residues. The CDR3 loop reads CASTTGAGGRTEAFF. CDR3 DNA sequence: TGTGCCAGTACCACGGGGGCCGGTGGGCGCACTGAAGCTTTCTTT. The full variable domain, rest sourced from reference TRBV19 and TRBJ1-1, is DGGITQSPKYLFRKEGQNVTLSCEQNLNHDAMYWYRQDPGQGLRLIYYSQIVNDFQKGDIAEGYSVSREKKESFPLTVTSAQKNPTAFYLCASTTGAGGRTEAFFGQGTRLTVV.

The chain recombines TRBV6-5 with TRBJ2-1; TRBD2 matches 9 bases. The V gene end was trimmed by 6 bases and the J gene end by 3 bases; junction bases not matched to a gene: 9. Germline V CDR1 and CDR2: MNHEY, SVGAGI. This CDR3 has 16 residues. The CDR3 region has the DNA TGTGCCAGCAGGATATCTAGCGGGGAACTCTACAATGAGCAGTTCTTC. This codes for CASRISSGELYNEQFF.